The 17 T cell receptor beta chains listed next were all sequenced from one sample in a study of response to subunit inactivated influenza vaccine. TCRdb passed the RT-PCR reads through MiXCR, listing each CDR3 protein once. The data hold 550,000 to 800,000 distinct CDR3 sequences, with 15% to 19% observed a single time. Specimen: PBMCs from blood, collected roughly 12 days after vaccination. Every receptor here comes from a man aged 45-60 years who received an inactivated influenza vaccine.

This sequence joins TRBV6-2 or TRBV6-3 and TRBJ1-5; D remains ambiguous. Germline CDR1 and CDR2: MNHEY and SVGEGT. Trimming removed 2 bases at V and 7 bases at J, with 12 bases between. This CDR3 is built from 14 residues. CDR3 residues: CASSYPLRGQPQHF. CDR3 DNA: TGTGCCAGCAGTTACCCGCTTCGAGGGCAGCCCCAGCATTTT.

The CDR3 reads CASSRRDRGTYNSPLHF. CDR3 sequence (DNA): TGTGCCAGCAGCCGACGGGACAGGGGGACCTATAATTCACCCCTCCACTTT. This sequence joins TRBV7-9 and TRBJ1-6, with TRBD1 matching 11 bases. V trimming: 5 bases; J trimming: 2 bases; junction bases outside the gene matches: 5. Germline-derived CDR1 and CDR2 are SEHNR and FQNEAQ (reference sequence). This CDR3 has 17 residues.

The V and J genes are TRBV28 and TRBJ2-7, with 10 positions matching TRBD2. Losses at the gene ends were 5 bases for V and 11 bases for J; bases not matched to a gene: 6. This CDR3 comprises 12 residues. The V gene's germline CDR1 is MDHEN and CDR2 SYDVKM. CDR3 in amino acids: CASSGLAGVKYF. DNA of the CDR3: TGTGCCAGCAGTGGGCTAGCGGGGGTAAAGTACTTC.

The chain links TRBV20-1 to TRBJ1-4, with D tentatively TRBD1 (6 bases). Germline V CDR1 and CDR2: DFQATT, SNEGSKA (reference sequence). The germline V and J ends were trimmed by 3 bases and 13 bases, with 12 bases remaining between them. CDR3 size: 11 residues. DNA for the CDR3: TGCAGTGCTAGGAACAGGGAGACACTGTTTTTT. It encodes CSARNRETLFF.

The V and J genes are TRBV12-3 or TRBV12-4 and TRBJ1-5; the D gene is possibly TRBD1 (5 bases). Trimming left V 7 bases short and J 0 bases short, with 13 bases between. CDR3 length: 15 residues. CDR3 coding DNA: TGTGCCAGCATGTGGGGACCGTATAGCAATCAGCCCCAGCATTTT. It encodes CASMWGPYSNQPQHF.

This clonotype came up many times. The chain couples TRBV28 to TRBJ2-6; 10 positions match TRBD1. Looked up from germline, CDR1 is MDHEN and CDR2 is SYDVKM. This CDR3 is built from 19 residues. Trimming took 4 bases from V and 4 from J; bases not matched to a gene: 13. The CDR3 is CASSSSDRGRVRGANVLTF. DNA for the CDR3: TGTGCCAGCAGTTCCTCGGACAGGGGGAGGGTGAGAGGGGCCAACGTCCTGACTTTC.

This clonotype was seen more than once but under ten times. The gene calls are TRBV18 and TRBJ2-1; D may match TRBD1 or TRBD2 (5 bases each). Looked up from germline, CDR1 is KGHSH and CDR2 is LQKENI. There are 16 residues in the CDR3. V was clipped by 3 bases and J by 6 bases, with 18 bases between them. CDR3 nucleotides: TGTGCCAGCTCACCCTGGGACGCAATCGTTTTCAATGAGCAGTTCTTC. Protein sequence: CASSPWDAIVFNEQFF.

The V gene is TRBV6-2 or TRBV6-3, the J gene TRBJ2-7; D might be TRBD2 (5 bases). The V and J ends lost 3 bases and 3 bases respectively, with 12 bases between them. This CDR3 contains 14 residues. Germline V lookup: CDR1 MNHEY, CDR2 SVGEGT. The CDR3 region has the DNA TGTGCCAGCAGTTATACGGGGTCCCTCTACGAGCAGTACTTC. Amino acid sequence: CASSYTGSLYEQYF.

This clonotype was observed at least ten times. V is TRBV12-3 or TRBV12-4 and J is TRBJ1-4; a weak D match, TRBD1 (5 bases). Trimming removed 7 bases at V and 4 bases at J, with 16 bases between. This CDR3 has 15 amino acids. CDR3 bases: TGTGCCAGCAAGCGAGACCCGGGGGATAATGAAAAACTGTTTTTT. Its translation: CASKRDPGDNEKLFF.

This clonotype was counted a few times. The CDR3 is CAIRNRAGETQYF. Written as DNA, the CDR3 is TGTGCCATCAGAAACAGGGCGGGGGAGACCCAGTACTTC. V gene TRBV10-3 combines with J gene TRBJ2-5, with D perhaps given as TRBD1 or TRBD2 (6 bases each). V was cut by 6 bases and J by 5 bases, with 13 bases left in between. There are 13 residues in the CDR3. The germline V gene encodes CDR1 ENHRY and CDR2 SYGVKD.

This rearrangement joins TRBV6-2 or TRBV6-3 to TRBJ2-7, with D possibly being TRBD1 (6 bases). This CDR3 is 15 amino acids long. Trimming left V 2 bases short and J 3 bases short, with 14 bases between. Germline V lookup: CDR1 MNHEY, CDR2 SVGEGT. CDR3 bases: TGTGCCAGCAGTTACACCGGGACATCATACTACGAGCAGTACTTC. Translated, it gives CASSYTGTSYYEQYF.

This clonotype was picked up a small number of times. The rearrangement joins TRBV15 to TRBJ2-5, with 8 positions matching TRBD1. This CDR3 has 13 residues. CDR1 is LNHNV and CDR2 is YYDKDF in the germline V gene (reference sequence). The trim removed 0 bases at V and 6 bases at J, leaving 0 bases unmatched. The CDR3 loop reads CATSRDRGQTQYF. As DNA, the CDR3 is TGTGCCACCAGCAGAGACAGGGGGCAGACCCAGTACTTC.

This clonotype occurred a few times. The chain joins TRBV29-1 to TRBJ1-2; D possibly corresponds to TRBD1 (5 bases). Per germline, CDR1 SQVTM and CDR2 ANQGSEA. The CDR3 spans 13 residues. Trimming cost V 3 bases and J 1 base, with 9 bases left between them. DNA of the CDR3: TGCAGCGTTGACGACAGCCTTAACTATGGCTACACCTTC. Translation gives CSVDDSLNYGYTF.

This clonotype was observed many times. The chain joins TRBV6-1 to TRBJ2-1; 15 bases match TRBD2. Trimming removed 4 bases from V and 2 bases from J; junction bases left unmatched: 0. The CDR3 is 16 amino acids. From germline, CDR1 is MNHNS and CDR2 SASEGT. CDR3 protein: CASSGTSGGAYNEQFF. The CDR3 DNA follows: TGTGCCAGCAGTGGGACTAGCGGGGGGGCCTACAATGAGCAGTTCTTC.

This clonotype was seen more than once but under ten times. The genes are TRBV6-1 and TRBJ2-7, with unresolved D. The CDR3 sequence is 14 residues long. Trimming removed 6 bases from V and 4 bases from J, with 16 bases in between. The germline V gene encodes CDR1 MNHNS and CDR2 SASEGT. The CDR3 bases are TGTGCCAGCAGCCTTCGGAGATTAGAGTACGAGCAGTACTTC. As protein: CASSLRRLEYEQYF.

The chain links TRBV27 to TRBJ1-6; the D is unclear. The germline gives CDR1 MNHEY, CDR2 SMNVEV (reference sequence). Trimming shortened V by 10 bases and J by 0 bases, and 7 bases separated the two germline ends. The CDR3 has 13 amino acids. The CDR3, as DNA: TGTGCCACCAGAGGCTCCTATAATTCACCCCTCCACTTT. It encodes CATRGSYNSPLHF.

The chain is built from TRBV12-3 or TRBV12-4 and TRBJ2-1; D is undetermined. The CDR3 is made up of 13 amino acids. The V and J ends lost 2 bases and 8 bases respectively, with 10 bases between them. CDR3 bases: TGTGCCAGCAGTTTATTGGTGCGCCATGAGCAGTTCTTC. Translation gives CASSLLVRHEQFF.